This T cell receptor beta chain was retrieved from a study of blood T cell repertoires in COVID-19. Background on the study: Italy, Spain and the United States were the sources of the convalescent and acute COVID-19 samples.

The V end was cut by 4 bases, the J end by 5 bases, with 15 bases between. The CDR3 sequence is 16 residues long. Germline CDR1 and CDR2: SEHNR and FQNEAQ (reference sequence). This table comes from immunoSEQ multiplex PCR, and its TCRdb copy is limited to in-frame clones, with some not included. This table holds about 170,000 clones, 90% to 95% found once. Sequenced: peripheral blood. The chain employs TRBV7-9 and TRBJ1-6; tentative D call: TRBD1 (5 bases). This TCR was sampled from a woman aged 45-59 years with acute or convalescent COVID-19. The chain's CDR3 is CASSSMGGEDNSPLHF. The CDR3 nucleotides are TGTGCCAGCAGCTCAATGGGAGGGGAGGATAATTCACCCCTCCACTTT.